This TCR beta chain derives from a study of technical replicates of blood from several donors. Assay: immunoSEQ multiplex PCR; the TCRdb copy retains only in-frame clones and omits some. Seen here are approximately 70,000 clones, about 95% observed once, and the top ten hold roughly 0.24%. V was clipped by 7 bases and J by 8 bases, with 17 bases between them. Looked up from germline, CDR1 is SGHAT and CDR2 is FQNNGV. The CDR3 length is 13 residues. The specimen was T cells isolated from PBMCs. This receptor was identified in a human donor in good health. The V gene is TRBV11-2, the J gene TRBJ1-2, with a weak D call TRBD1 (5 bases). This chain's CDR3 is CASTNGGRGGYTF. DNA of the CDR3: TGTGCCAGCACCAACGGGGGGAGAGGCGGCTACACCTTC.